Given below is one T cell receptor (beta chain) in context. This entry belongs to a study of blood T cell repertoires in COVID-19. Study summary: Donors in the United States, Italy and Spain gave samples during acute or convalescent COVID-19. Sources were T cells, B-cell-depleted T cells, or PBMCs; the material itself was cDNA or gDNA.

Only in-frame clones appear in the TCRdb table, and some are missing; sequencing was by immunoSEQ multiplex PCR. The sample consists of about 95,000 clones, about 80% of them appearing once. This CDR3 spans 13 amino acids. Germline CDR1 is SGHTS and CDR2 is YDEGEE. Trimming stripped 0 bases from V and 6 bases from J, with 10 bases between. Sample: peripheral blood. This receptor was obtained from a human donor in a cohort sampled during active COVID-19. The genes are TRBV5-8 and TRBJ2-7, with D perhaps TRBD1 (5 bases). The CDR3 spells CASSLAPRGEQYF. The CDR3 bases are TGTGCCAGCAGCTTGGCCCCTAGGGGCGAGCAGTACTTC.